Below are 9 T cell receptor beta chains sequenced from a single sample in a study of blood T cell repertoires in COVID-19. Method: immunoSEQ multiplex PCR; TCRdb's copy keeps in-frame clones and lacks some. The top ten hold approximately 5% of the sample, which has roughly 250,000 clones, roughly 82% seen once. Source material: peripheral blood. The origin of the receptors is an elderly woman with active or convalescent COVID-19.

This clone has only a few counts. This rearrangement joins TRBV5-6 to TRBJ2-2; D is possibly TRBD2 (7 bases). Trimming stripped 4 bases from V and 8 bases from J, with 12 bases between. The CDR3 has 13 amino acids. Germline CDR1 SGHDT, CDR2 YYEEEE. The CDR3 DNA follows: TGTGCCAGCAGCCGGGGGGCAAAAGGGGAGCTGTTTTTT. It is translated as CASSRGAKGELFF. Variable domain in full (rest from reference TRBV5-6 and TRBJ2-2): DAGVTQSPTHLIKTRGQQVTLRCSPKSGHDTVSWYQQALGQGPQFIFQYYEEEERQRGNFPDRFSGHQFPNYSSELNVNALLLGDSALYLCASSRGAKGELFFGEGSRLTVL.

This clone was seen a single time. J is TRBJ2-7 and V is TRBV28; no firm D call. Trimming removed 2 bases from V and 0 bases from J, with 5 bases in between. The CDR3 length is 13 residues. Per germline, CDR1 MDHEN and CDR2 SYDVKM. Here the CDR3 DNA reads TGTGCCAGCAGTTTACCGGGCTCCTACGAGCAGTACTTC. It specifies CASSLPGSYEQYF.

This chain connects TRBV7-9 to TRBJ1-2; 8 bases line up with TRBD1. With 1 base clipped from V and 4 bases from J, the junction kept 8 bases outside the gene matches. Germline CDR1 is SEHNR and CDR2 is FQNEAQ (reference sequence). The CDR3 covers 16 residues. DNA of the CDR3: TGTGCCAGCAGCTTAGATATGACAGGGGCCTCCTATGGCTACACCTTC. It is translated as CASSLDMTGASYGYTF.

This clone was detected ten times or more. The genes are TRBV15 and TRBJ2-3; 12 nucleotides match TRBD1. Germline CDR1 reads LNHNV; CDR2 reads YYDKDF (reference sequence). The CDR3 length is 17 residues. V shed 1 base, J shed 4 bases, and the junction held 6 bases outside the gene matches. In DNA, the CDR3 is TGTGCCACCAGCAGAGGCCGGGACAGGGGGCTGGCAGATACGCAGTATTTT. It is translated as CATSRGRDRGLADTQYF.

The chain combines TRBV10-2 with TRBJ2-1, with a tentative D call TRBD1 (6 bases). CDR1 and CDR2 (germline): WSHSY, SAAADI. Trimming cost V 6 bases and J 0 bases, with 12 bases left between them. CDR3 size: 15 residues. The CDR3 loop reads CASSPDRSSYNEQFF. The CDR3 region has the DNA TGCGCCAGCAGCCCAGACAGGAGCTCCTACAATGAGCAGTTCTTC.

This clone was seen a handful of times. The chain has TRBV2 and TRBJ2-5; TRBD2 matches 12 bases. V dropped 8 bases and J dropped 1; count of bases not matched to a gene: 5. CDR1 is SNHLY and CDR2 is FYNNEI in the germline V gene. The CDR3 loop spans 15 amino acids. The chain's CDR3 is CASGGLAGVQETQYF. Here the CDR3 DNA reads TGTGCCAGCGGGGGACTAGCGGGCGTCCAAGAGACCCAGTACTTC. Based on the CDR3 plus reference TRBV2 and TRBJ2-5, the full variable domain is EPEVTQTPSHQVTQMGQEVILRCVPISNHLYFYWYRQILGQKVEFLVSFYNNEISEKSEIFDDQFSVERPDGSNFTLKIRSTKLEDSAMYFCASGGLAGVQETQYFGPGTRLLVL.

The chain combines TRBV2 with TRBJ1-1, with TRBD1 identical over 8 bases. V shed 1 base, J shed 7 bases, and the junction held 5 bases outside the gene matches. CDR1 is SNHLY and CDR2 is FYNNEI in the germline V gene. The CDR3 sequence is 14 residues long. This CDR3 is CASSEVSGGSEAFF. CDR3 DNA: TGTGCCAGCAGTGAAGTTTCAGGGGGCAGTGAAGCTTTCTTT.

The chain recombines TRBV7-9 with TRBJ1-4; no firm D call. The ends were cut back, 9 bases at V and 0 bases at J, with 11 bases in the middle. The CDR3 spans 14 residues. The germline CDR1 and CDR2 sequences are SEHNR and FQNEAQ (reference sequence). CDR3 in DNA: TGTGCCAGTACCAGGCTGGCAACTAATGAAAAACTGTTTTTT. It codes for CASTRLATNEKLFF.

This clone showed up many times. The chain couples TRBV4-2 to TRBJ2-7, with TRBD2 identical over 12 bases. The trim removed 0 bases at V and 6 bases at J, leaving 6 bases unmatched. The germline V gene has CDR1 LGHNA and CDR2 YNFKEQ. The CDR3 has 16 amino acids. Here the CDR3 DNA reads TGTGCCAGCAGCCAAGATAAGCTAGCGGGGGGGCGCGAGCAGTACTTC. Its translation is CASSQDKLAGGREQYF.